The 4 T cell receptor beta chains below come from one sample, sequenced in a study of identical twins. MiXCR, run by TCRdb on the 5' RACE reads, gives a single entry per CDR3 protein. The repertoire holds a few hundred thousand distinct CDR3 sequences, with approximately 8.8% as singletons. The source material was naive T cells sorted from blood. These receptors all come from a woman aged 50 to 60 in good health.

This clonotype was seen a handful of times. This chain uses TRBV4-1 with TRBJ2-7; D call uncertain. The V and J ends lost 1 base and 3 bases respectively, with 10 bases between them. This CDR3 is built from 14 residues. Germline V gene lookup returns CDR1 MGHRA and CDR2 YSYEKL. CDR3 DNA sequence: TGCGCCAGCAGCCAAGCCGAGGCAGGCTACGAGCAGTACTTC. Residues: CASSQAEAGYEQYF.

The chain combines TRBV29-1 with TRBJ2-7; D perhaps matches TRBD1 (6 bases). Germline V gene lookup returns CDR1 SQVTM and CDR2 ANQGSEA. The CDR3 length is 16 residues. V was trimmed by 1 base and J by 1 base, leaving 17 bases between them. The CDR3 spells CSVEVVGHLPSYEQYF. In nucleotides, the CDR3 is TGCAGCGTTGAAGTGGTGGGACACCTTCCTTCCTACGAGCAGTACTTC.

The V and J genes are TRBV5-1 and TRBJ1-1; unclear D gene. In germline, CDR1 is SGHRS, CDR2 YFSETQ. The CDR3 spans 14 residues. Trimming shortened V by 5 bases and J by 1 base, and 12 bases separated the two germline ends. The CDR3 nucleotides read TGCGCCAGCAGAGCCGAGTTTTGGAACACTGAAGCTTTCTTT. This encodes CASRAEFWNTEAFF.

The CDR3 sequence: CSVEEETGRGKLFF. The CDR3, as DNA: TGCAGCGTTGAAGAAGAGACAGGGCGGGGAAAACTGTTTTTT. The chain carries TRBV29-1 and TRBJ1-4; 7 nucleotides agree with TRBD1. Looked up from germline, CDR1 is SQVTM and CDR2 is ANQGSEA. The CDR3 has 14 amino acids. The V segment lost 0 bases and the J segment 10 bases; nucleotides outside the gene matches: 8.